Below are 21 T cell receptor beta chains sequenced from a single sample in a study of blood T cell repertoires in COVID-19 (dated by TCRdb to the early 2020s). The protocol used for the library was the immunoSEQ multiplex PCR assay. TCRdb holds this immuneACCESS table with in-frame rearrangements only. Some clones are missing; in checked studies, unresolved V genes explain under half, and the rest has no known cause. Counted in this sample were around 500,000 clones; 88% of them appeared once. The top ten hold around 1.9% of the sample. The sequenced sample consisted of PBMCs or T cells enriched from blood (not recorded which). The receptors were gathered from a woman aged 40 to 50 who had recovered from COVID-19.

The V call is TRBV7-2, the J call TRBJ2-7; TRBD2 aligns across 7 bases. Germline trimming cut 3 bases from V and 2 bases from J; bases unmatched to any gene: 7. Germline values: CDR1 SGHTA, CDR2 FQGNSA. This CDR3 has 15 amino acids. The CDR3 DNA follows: TGTGCCAGCAGCTTGGGAGGTACTAGCGCCTACGAGCAGTACTTC. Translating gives CASSLGGTSAYEQYF.

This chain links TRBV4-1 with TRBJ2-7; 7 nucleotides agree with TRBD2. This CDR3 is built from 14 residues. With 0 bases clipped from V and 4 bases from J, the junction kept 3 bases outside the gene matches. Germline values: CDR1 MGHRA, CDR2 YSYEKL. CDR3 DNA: TGCGCCAGCAGCCAAGAGGGGACTACTTACGAGCAGTACTTC. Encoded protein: CASSQEGTTYEQYF.

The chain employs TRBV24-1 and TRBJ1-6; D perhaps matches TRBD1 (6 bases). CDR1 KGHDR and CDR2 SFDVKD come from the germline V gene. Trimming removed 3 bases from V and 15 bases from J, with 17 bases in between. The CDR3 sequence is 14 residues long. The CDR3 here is CATSDPGQPRRLHF. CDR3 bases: TGTGCCACCAGTGATCCAGGACAGCCACGGCGCCTCCACTTT.

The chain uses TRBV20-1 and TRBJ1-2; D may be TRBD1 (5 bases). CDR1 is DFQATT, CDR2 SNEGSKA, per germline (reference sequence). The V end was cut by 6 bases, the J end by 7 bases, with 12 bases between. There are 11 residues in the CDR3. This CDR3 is CSAGAISGYTF. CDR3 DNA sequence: TGCAGTGCAGGGGCGATTAGTGGCTACACCTTC.

CDR3 sequence (DNA): TGTGCCAGCAACCCCCGTCCACTAGCGGGAGGGCCGTTGACCCCCGGGGAGCTGTTTTTT. Translation: CASNPRPLAGGPLTPGELFF. The chain couples TRBV7-6 to TRBJ2-2, with 13 bases that match TRBD2. Losses at the gene ends were 7 bases for V and 6 bases for J; bases not matched to a gene: 20. Germline assignment: CDR1 SGHVS and CDR2 FNYEAQ. This CDR3 contains 20 residues.

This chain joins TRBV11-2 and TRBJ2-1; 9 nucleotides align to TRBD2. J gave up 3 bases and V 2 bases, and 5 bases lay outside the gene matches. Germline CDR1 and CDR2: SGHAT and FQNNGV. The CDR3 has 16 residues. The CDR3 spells CASSLNSGSHYNEQFF. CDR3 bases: TGTGCCAGCAGCTTAAATAGCGGGAGCCACTACAATGAGCAGTTCTTC. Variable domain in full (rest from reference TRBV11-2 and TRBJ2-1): EAGVAQSPRYKIIEKRQSVAFWCNPISGHATLYWYQQILGQGPKLLIQFQNNGVVDDSQLPKDRFSAERLKGVDSTLKIQPAKLEDSAVYLCASSLNSGSHYNEQFFGPGTRLTVL.

This chain's CDR3 is CASSEGGSAPFNEQFF. The CDR3 region has the DNA TGTGCCAGCAGTGAGGGGGGTTCAGCCCCCTTCAACGAGCAGTTCTTC. The rearrangement links TRBV25-1 to TRBJ2-1, with D possibly TRBD2 on 6 matching bases. Trimming removed 3 bases at V and 10 bases at J, with 22 bases between. CDR3 length equals 16 residues. CDR1 and CDR2 (germline): MGHDK, SYGVNS.

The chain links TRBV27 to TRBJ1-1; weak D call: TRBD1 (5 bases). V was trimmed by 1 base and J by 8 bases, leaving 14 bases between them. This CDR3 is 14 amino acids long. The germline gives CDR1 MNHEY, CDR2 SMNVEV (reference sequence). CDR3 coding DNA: TGTGCCAGCAGTTTATGGGGGGGAGGGGCGGAAGCTTTCTTT. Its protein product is CASSLWGGGAEAFF.

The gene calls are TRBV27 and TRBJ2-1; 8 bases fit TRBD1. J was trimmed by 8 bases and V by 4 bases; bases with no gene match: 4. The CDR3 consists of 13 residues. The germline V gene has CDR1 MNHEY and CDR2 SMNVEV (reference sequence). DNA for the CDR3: TGTGCCAGCAGTTGGCAGGGGGCTCATGAGCAGTTCTTC. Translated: CASSWQGAHEQFF.

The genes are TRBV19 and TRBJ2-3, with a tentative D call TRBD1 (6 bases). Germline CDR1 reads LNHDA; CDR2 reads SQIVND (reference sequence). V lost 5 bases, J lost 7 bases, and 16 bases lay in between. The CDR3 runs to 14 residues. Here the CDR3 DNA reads TGTGCCAGTAGTTGGGACCGCAGGGGAAATACGCAGTATTTT. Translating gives CASSWDRRGNTQYF.

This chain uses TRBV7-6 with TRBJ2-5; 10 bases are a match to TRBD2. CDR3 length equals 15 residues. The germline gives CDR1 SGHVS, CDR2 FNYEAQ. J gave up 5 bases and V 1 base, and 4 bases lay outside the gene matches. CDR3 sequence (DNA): TGTGCCAGCAGCTTAGAAGCGGGAGGGTACGAGACCCAGTACTTC. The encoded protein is CASSLEAGGYETQYF.

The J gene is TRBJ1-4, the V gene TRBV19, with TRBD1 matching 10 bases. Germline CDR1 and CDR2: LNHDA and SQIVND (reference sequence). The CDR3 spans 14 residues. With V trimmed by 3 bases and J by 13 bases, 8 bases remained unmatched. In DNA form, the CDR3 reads TGTGCCAGTAGTATTGGACAGGGGGTACAGGGACTGTTTTTT. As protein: CASSIGQGVQGLFF.

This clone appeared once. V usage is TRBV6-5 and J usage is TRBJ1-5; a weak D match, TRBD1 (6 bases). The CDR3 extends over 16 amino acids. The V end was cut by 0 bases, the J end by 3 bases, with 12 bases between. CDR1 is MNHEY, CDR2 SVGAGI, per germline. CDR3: CASSYSKQGHNQPQHF. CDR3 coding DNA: TGTGCCAGCAGTTACTCGAAACAGGGACACAATCAGCCCCAGCATTTT.

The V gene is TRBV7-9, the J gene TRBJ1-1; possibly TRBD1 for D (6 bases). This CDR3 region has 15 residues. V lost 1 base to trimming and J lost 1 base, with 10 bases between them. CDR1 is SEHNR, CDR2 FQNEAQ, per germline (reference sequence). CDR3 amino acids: CASSLGRGANTEAFF. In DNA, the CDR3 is TGTGCCAGCAGCTTAGGCAGGGGAGCGAACACTGAAGCTTTCTTT.

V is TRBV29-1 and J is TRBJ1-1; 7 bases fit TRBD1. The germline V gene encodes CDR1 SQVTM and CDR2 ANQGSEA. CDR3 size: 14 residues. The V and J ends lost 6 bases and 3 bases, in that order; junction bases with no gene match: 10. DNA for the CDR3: TGCAGCGTCTATACAGGGGTGGGGCACACTGAAGCTTTCTTT. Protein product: CSVYTGVGHTEAFF.

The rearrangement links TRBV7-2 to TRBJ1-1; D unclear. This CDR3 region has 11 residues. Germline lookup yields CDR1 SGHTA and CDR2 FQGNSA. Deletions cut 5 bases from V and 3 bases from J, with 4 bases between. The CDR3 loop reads CASSPYTEAFF. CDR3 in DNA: TGTGCCAGCAGCCCGTACACTGAAGCTTTCTTT.

The CDR3 loop reads CASSYGGADEAFF. In DNA, the CDR3 is TGTGCCAGCAGTTACGGAGGAGCGGACGAAGCTTTCTTT. The chain carries TRBV6-5 and TRBJ1-1; D remains ambiguous. Trimming shortened V by 2 bases and J by 8 bases, and 12 bases separated the two germline ends. Germline assignment: CDR1 MNHEY and CDR2 SVGAGI. The CDR3 extends over 13 amino acids.

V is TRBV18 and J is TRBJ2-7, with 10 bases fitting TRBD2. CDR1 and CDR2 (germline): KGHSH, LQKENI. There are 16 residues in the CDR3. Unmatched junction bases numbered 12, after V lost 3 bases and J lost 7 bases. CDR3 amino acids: CASSPKNLLAGVEQYF. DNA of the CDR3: TGTGCCAGCTCACCCAAAAATCTTCTAGCGGGAGTTGAGCAGTACTTC.

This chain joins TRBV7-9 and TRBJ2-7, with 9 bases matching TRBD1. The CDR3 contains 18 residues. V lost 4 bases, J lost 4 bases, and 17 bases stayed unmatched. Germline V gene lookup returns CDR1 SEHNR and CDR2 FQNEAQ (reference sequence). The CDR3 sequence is CASSSHIRGQGSPYEQYF. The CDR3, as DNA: TGTGCCAGCAGCTCCCACATACGAGGACAGGGGTCCCCTTACGAGCAGTACTTC.

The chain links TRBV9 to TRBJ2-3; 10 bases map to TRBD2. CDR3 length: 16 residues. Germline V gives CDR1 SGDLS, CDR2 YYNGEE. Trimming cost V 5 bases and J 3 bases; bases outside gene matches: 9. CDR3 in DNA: TGTGCCAGCAGTCCCGTGGCTAGCGGGGGTACAGATACGCAGTATTTT. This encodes CASSPVASGGTDTQYF. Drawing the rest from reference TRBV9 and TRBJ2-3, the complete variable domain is DSGVTQTPKHLITATGQRVTLRCSPRSGDLSVYWYQQSLDQGLQFLIQYYNGEERAKGNILERFSAQQFPDLHSELNLSSLELGDSALYFCASSPVASGGTDTQYFGPGTRLTVL.

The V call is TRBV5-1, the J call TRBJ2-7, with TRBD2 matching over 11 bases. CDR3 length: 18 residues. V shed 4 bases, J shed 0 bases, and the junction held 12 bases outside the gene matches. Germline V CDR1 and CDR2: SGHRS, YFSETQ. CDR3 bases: TGCGCCAGCAGCCTAACTATGACTAGCGGGGCCAACTCCTACGAGCAGTACTTC. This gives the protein CASSLTMTSGANSYEQYF.